This T cell receptor beta chain appears in the sequencing data of a study of CD8 T cells in Susac syndrome. This clonotype has a single count. An input of roughly 0.45 to 1 ug of RNA was subjected to reverse transcription using random hexamers. immunoSEQ multiplex PCR amplified TCR beta CDR3 across 54 Vbeta, 13 Jbeta. From the immunoSEQ multiplex PCR reads, TCRdb called clonotypes with MiXCR, one entry per CDR3 protein. The data show 70,000 or so distinct CDR3 sequences, about 94% seen once. The V gene end was trimmed by 2 bases and the J gene end by 4 bases; junction bases not matched to a gene: 13. Germline V gene data show CDR1 as DFQATT and CDR2 as SNEGSKA (reference sequence). The CDR3 consists of 18 residues. From blood CD8+ and CD4+ T cells, the TCR beta chain was sequenced. The study used treatment-naive patients who had stable or active relapsing-remitting disease as multiple sclerosis controls. Through negative isolation, CD4+ and CD8+ T cells were obtained, while TEMRA cells were enriched using FACS.

The rearrangement links TRBV20-1 to TRBJ2-7; TRBD2 matches 14 bases. Material: CD8+ T cells from PBMCs. The receptor's source is a human donor with multiple sclerosis. The CDR3 DNA reads as TGCAGTGCTAGACAACAAGCCGGGACTAGCGGGAGTCTGTACGAGCAGTACTTC. Encoded protein: CSARQQAGTSGSLYEQYF.